This paragraph covers one T cell receptor (beta chain) sequence. Its antigen is undetermined. The missing CDR3 end, 3 residues past where the read stops, is filled in from the germline J gene. Repertoires were generated with immunoSEQ multiplex PCR, while TCRdb's copy carries only in-frame clones and drops some. The record shows roughly 34,000 clones for this sample, with no singletons present. This CDR3 spans 15 amino acids. From germline, CDR1 is SNHLY and CDR2 FYNNEI. Trimming cost V 1 base and J 2 bases, with 9 bases left between them. This specimen comes from a study of T cell clonality in common variable immunodeficiency. Findings of the study overall: Fewer deletions and N-nucleotide insertions were reportedly seen in common variable immunodeficiency TCR beta sequences.

Patients and controls were mostly of Caucasian heritage. Blood samples were heparinized, about 5 to 9 ml per donor. Sequenced input: peripheral blood mononuclear cells. The clonotype was recovered from a human donor with common variable immunodeficiency. The chain recombines TRBV2 with TRBJ1-5; D remains ambiguous. The sequenced CDR3 bases are TGTGCCAGCAGTGAAGACGGACTCCGCAATCAGCCC. It codes for CASSEDGLRNQP. The CDR3 as a whole reads CASSEDGLRNQPQHF.